Listed below are T cell receptor beta chains from one sample, sequenced in a study of Graves' ophthalmopathy and Graves' hyperthyroidism. TCRdb processed the multiplex PCR reads anew with MiXCR; each CDR3 protein has one entry. The top ten hold around 23% of the sample, which has tens of thousands of distinct CDR3 sequences, 50% seen once. Sequenced sample: peripheral blood. The origin of the receptors is an adult man with Graves' ophthalmopathy. CDR3s include the opening cysteine and the closing phenylalanine or tryptophan. A D gene is named only where the DNA matches it firmly. Not every row has a clone size; where given, it reads once, few, many or a size class.

j_gene	d_gene	v_gene	abundance	CDR3nt	CDR3aa
TRBJ2-5	.	TRBV20-1	.	TGCAGTGCTATGCGGGAAGAGACCCAGTACTTC	CSAMREETQYF
TRBJ1-5	TRBD1	TRBV5-1	many	TGCGCCAGCAGCTTGTCAGGGGGGGGTCAGCCCCAGCATTTT	CASSLSGGGQPQHF
TRBJ2-7	.	TRBV5-4	once	TGTGCCAGCAGCCGCCAGACCCGGATAACAGGAACTGGGGCCAACGAGCAGTACTTC	CASSRQTRITGTGANEQYF
TRBJ1-6	TRBD1	TRBV7-7	.	TGTGCTAGTAGAGCAGGGGACAGTTCACCCCTCCACTTT	CASRAGDSSPLHF
TRBJ2-2	TRBD2	TRBV20-1	many	TGCAGTGCGACGGCACTCGGGGGGGGCACCGGGGAGCTGTTTTTT	CSATALGGGTGELFF
TRBJ2-3	.	TRBV12-3/TRBV12-4	.	TGTGCCAGCAGCAGCTCACTGGGGGGCGGGGGAAGGGAGCAGTATTTT	CASSSSLGGGGREQYF
TRBJ2-5	TRBD2	TRBV7-9	many	TGTGCCAGCAGCACCGGGACTAGCGACCGAAAGACCCAGTACTTC	CASSTGTSDRKTQYF
TRBJ1-1	TRBD1	TRBV2	many	TGTGCCAGCACACCACAGGGGGCGAACACTGAAGCTTTCTTT	CASTPQGANTEAFF
TRBJ1-2	TRBD1	TRBV5-4	.	TGTGCCAGCAGCCAGGGGGACAGGGACGTGAGTGGCTACACCTTC	CASSQGDRDVSGYTF
TRBJ2-1	.	TRBV20-1	.	TGCAGTGCTAGAGGGATCTGGGTGGGGCAGTTCTTC	CSARGIWVGQFF
TRBJ2-3	TRBD1	TRBV20-1	.	TGCAGTGCTAGGACAGGGGATGATACGCAGTATTTT	CSARTGDDTQYF
TRBJ2-1	.	TRBV29-1	few	TGCAGCGCCCCCCGGCCTCTCTACAATGAGCAGTTCTTC	CSAPRPLYNEQFF
TRBJ2-3	.	TRBV6-5	many	TGTGCCAGCAGTTACAGGGGGGTCACAGATACGCAGTATTTT	CASSYRGVTDTQYF
TRBJ2-7	.	TRBV19	.	TGTGCCAGTAGTACACAAGACGAGCAGTACTTC	CASSTQDEQYF
TRBJ1-2	.	TRBV29-1	medium-sized	TGCAGCGTTGAGACTCTGGCGTATGGCTACACCTTC	CSVETLAYGYTF
TRBJ2-2	TRBD2	TRBV7-3	many	TGTGCCAGCAGTATAGCGGGAGTAGGACCCGGGGAGCTGTTTTTT	CASSIAGVGPGELFF
TRBJ1-5	.	TRBV27	many	TGTGCCAGTGCTCACCCGAATGGCAATCAGCCCCAGCATTTT	CASAHPNGNQPQHF
TRBJ2-7	TRBD1	TRBV5-6	.	TGTGCCAGCAGCCCGGGACAGTCCTACTACGAGCAGTACTTC	CASSPGQSYYEQYF
TRBJ2-5	TRBD1	TRBV4-1	many	TGCGCCAGCAGCCAGTTCACAGGGGGGCGAGAGACCCAGTACTTC	CASSQFTGGRETQYF
TRBJ2-7	TRBD2	TRBV19	many	TGTGCCAGTACTGGGACTAGCGGGAGTAGTGTGTACGAGCAGTACTTC	CASTGTSGSSVYEQYF
TRBJ1-1	TRBD1	TRBV4-1	many	TGCGCCAGCAGCCAAGGACAGGGAAGCACTGAAGCTTTCTTT	CASSQGQGSTEAFF
TRBJ2-5	TRBD1	TRBV19	few	TGTGCCAGTAGCCAGGGACAGGGGGTAGGCGAGACCCAGTACTTC	CASSQGQGVGETQYF
TRBJ1-2	TRBD1	TRBV5-1	.	TGCGCCAGCAGCCCCCGGGACAGGGACGTGAGTGGCTACACCTTC	CASSPRDRDVSGYTF
TRBJ1-1	.	TRBV11-2	.	TGTGCCAGCAGCCTCAAGAGGAACACTGAAGCTTTCTTT	CASSLKRNTEAFF
TRBJ1-1	.	TRBV2	many	TGTGCCAGCAGTGCGGGACTAGGGGCTTTCTTT	CASSAGLGAFF
TRBJ2-2	.	TRBV6-6	many	TGTGCCAGCAGTGTCGCTCGGGGGCAAACCGGGGAGCTGTTTTTT	CASSVARGQTGELFF
TRBJ1-5	.	TRBV6-2/TRBV6-3	many	TGTGCCAGCAGCCCCAGTGGGGGGTCCTGGCCCCAGCATTTT	CASSPSGGSWPQHF
TRBJ2-1	TRBD2	TRBV24-1	many	TGTGCCACCAGTGCATCGACTAGCGGGAGTGAAGAGCAGTTCTTC	CATSASTSGSEEQFF
TRBJ2-1	.	TRBV4-1	many	TGCGCCAGCAGCCAAGATCTAATTTTTCGTCGTGAGCAGTTCTTC	CASSQDLIFRREQFF
TRBJ1-5	.	TRBV6-2/TRBV6-3	many	TGTGCCAGCAGTGGGGTGAATCAGCCCCAGCATTTT	CASSGVNQPQHF
TRBJ1-6	.	TRBV2	medium-sized	TGTGCCAGCAGCGCGTTAACAGATTCACCCCTCCACTTT	CASSALTDSPLHF
TRBJ2-1	TRBD1	TRBV19	.	TGTGCCAGTAGTATAGGAGGGGGCACCTCCTACAATGAGCAGTTCTTC	CASSIGGGTSYNEQFF
TRBJ1-2	TRBD1	TRBV19	.	TGTGCCAGTAGTATTGGACAGGGAAGCTATGGCTACACCTTC	CASSIGQGSYGYTF
TRBJ2-1	.	TRBV6-5	many	TGTGCCAGCAGTTTAACCGGGATTTCCTACAATGAGCAGTTCTTC	CASSLTGISYNEQFF
TRBJ2-5	TRBD2	TRBV6-5	many	TGTGCCAGCAGTTACTATTCTAGCGGGAGGGCCGTAGAGACCCAGTACTTC	CASSYYSSGRAVETQYF
TRBJ1-2	TRBD1	TRBV11-2	.	TGTGCCCCCAAGGCCGACAGGGCGGATGGCTACACCTTC	CAPKADRADGYTF
TRBJ2-2	.	TRBV5-4	few	TGTGCCAGCAGCTTGATAGCAGAGGGGGAGCTGTTTTTT	CASSLIAEGELFF
TRBJ2-7	TRBD2	TRBV7-2	once	TGTGCCAGCAGCCCTACTAGCGGTCACAGCTACGAGCAGTACTTC	CASSPTSGHSYEQYF
TRBJ1-5	TRBD1	TRBV19	few	TGTGCCACCCGCCCCGGGACAGGGGGCAGTCAGCCCCAGCATTTT	CATRPGTGGSQPQHF
TRBJ2-5	.	TRBV5-1	.	TGCGCCAGCAGCATAGAAGGGGGAGTGGGCCAGTACTTC	CASSIEGGVGQYF
TRBJ1-1	TRBD1	TRBV5-1	.	TGCGCCAGCAGCATCAGGGGGCCCGCTGAAGCTTTCTTT	CASSIRGPAEAFF
TRBJ1-4	TRBD1	TRBV20-1	.	TGCAGTGCTACTAGGGGGCAATTTGGTGAAAAACTGTTTTTT	CSATRGQFGEKLFF
TRBJ1-1	.	TRBV7-2	.	TGTGCCAGCAGCTTAGCGTCCGGGGGAGGCACTGAAGCTTTCTTT	CASSLASGGGTEAFF
TRBJ2-5	.	TRBV19	many	TGTGCCAGTAGCAAGTCCAGAAATGCGGAGACCCAGTACTTC	CASSKSRNAETQYF
TRBJ2-2	.	TRBV6-6	many	TGTGCCAGCAGTTCGCACTTCCCAGGGGAGCTGTTTTTT	CASSSHFPGELFF
TRBJ1-6	.	TRBV2	.	TGTGCCAGCGTTCGGAGCGGGGGCAATTCACCCCTCCACTTT	CASVRSGGNSPLHF
TRBJ1-1	.	TRBV20-1	.	TGCAGTGCTAGTGCGGCTAGCTGGGGAGGGGCTGAAGCTTTCTTT	CSASAASWGGAEAFF
TRBJ1-3	.	TRBV18	.	TGTGCCAGCTCACCAAAGACCGGGGTCCGAAACACCATATATTTT	CASSPKTGVRNTIYF
TRBJ1-6	.	TRBV6-1	many	TGTGCCAGCAGTGAAGAGGATGGCTATAATTCACCCCTCCACTTT	CASSEEDGYNSPLHF
TRBJ2-7	.	TRBV20-1	.	TGCAGTGCCTCAAGGCCCGCCTACGAGCAGTACTTC	CSASRPAYEQYF
TRBJ2-7	.	TRBV6-5	many	TGTGCCAGCAGGTGGGGGCAGGATCCCTCCTACGAGCAGTACTTC	CASRWGQDPSYEQYF
TRBJ2-7	TRBD2	TRBV20-1	medium-sized	TGCAGTGCGACAACTAGCGGATACTACGAGCAGTACTTC	CSATTSGYYEQYF
TRBJ2-1	.	TRBV7-2	medium-sized	TGTGCCAGCAGCTTAGTGAGCAATGGTTTAGAGTTCTTC	CASSLVSNGLEFF
TRBJ1-1	.	TRBV9	.	TGTGCCAGCAGCGTAAGTAGGGTGAACACTGAAGCTTTCTTT	CASSVSRVNTEAFF
TRBJ1-3	.	TRBV18	.	TGTGCCAGCTCACCACCGATGATTTCTGGAAACACCATATATTTT	CASSPPMISGNTIYF
TRBJ2-7	TRBD1	TRBV14	.	TGTGCCAGCAGCTCTATGGGGACAGGGGTATACGAGCAGTACTTC	CASSSMGTGVYEQYF
TRBJ2-7	.	TRBV7-2	.	TGTGCCAGCAGCTTTGACGGTGGATCCTACGAGCAGTACTTC	CASSFDGGSYEQYF